Sequencing of this T cell receptor (beta chain) was carried out in a study of blood T cell repertoires in COVID-19 (dated by TCRdb to 2018 to 2021). About the full investigation: Collaborator samples came from the United States, Italy and Spain and covered acute and convalescent phases of COVID-19. The material from the prospective study consisted of cDNA or gDNA derived from T cells, B-cell-depleted T cells, or PBMCs. The dataset comprised deeply sampled blood TCRbeta repertoires from subjects exposed to, actively infected with, or recovered from COVID-19. The repertoires were made available in a free public database intended to serve as a resource for research on the immune response to SARS-CoV-2. The samples were drawn from the first 160 participants of the ongoing ImmuneRACE study and from roughly 1,300 subjects provided by 6 global collaborators. Nearly every sample came with metadata listing a de-identified subject ID, COVID-19 status, age in years and sex. HLA class I and class II types, where available, came from metadata supplied by the sample provider rather than from assay-based typing.

TCRbeta CDR3 regions were amplified from genomic DNA using the immunoSEQ Assay, a bias-controlled multiplex PCR. Processing in the source paper ran as follows. The number of nucleated cells in each sample was estimated by amplification of reference gene primers within the assay. Sequence reads were collapsed and filtered to measure the absolute abundance of every unique TCRbeta CDR3 rearrangement. Productive Simpson clonality was computed per sample as the square root of Simpson's diversity index over productive rearrangements. Here the immuneACCESS table is served through TCRdb, limited to in-frame sequences with V and J called. Missing clones are a known gap in these copies; in checked studies unresolved V genes cover under half, and the rest lacks a known reason. V, J and clone size derive from that table, while D and trimming were established from the DNA sequence. The sample table lists about 63,000 clones, 75% to 90% of them with a count of one. Around 5.3% of the sample goes to the ten largest clones.

Each collaborating institution followed its own protocols to collect whole blood in K2EDTA tubes. For TCRbeta analysis, collaborator samples were shipped as frozen whole blood, as isolated PBMCs, or as DNA extracted from either sample type. To note about this clone: Its antigen is still unknown. Base qualities were left out, and no much larger clone turns up one base away.

What the authors observed across the whole study: The quantity of clinical and demographic metadata differed by source and by participant and was supplied without curation.

From the cysteine through the phenylalanine, the CDR3 covers 16 amino acids. The DNA shown is the 48-base CDR3, in frame from base 1. V sheds 10 bases and J sheds 1 base, leaving 19 bases between their ends. CDR1 and CDR2, looked up from the germline V gene (reference sequence), are SEHNR and FQNEAQ. Sequences were obtained from peripheral blood. This chain is built from TRBV7-9 and TRBJ2-2; no D gene call is confident. The sequence was obtained from a man aged 45-65 years with active COVID-19. The base sequence is TGTGCCAACACACCCGCCTTTCGGGTGAACACCGGGGAGCTGTTTTTT. Its amino acids are CANTPAFRVNTGELFF.